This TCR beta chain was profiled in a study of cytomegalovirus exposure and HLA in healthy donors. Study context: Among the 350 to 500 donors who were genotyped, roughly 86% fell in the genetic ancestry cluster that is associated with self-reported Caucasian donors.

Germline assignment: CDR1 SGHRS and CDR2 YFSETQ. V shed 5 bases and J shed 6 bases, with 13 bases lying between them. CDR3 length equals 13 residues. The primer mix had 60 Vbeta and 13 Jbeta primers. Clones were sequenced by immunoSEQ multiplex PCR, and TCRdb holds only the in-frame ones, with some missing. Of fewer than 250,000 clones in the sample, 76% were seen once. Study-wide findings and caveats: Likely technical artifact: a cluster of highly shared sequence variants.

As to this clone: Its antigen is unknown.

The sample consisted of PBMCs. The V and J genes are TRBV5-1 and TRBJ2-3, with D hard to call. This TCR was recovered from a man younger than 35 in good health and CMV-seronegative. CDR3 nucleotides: TGCGCCAGCAGGCCATCCCCGAGGGATACGCAGTATTTT. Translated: CASRPSPRDTQYF.